This T cell receptor (beta chain) was sequenced during a study of cytomegalovirus exposure and HLA in healthy donors (dated by TCRdb to about 2017). General notes on the study: In an earlier analysis of several hundred of the donors, 276 Gb of sequence data and 120 million or so unique TCR beta sequences from 150 million to 200 million T cells were reported. About 320 gigabases of sequencing data and 70 million to 85 million unique TCR sequences were included in an early release covering roughly 600 HLA-typed donors. Genome-wide SNP genotypes for about 65% of the roughly 670 donors were used in a later genetic analysis, which treated that subset as a discovery cohort. A later analysis re-analyzed previously published TCR beta repertoires from roughly 690 donors and added high-resolution HLA genotyping to study TCR occurrence patterns. Along with the approximately 670-subject first cohort, a separate validation cohort of more than 90 different subjects was used. Using immunosequencing, the study profiled T cell repertoires from roughly 650 subjects and related those repertoires to cytomegalovirus serostatus. Because of strong linkage in the cohort, a handful of DR-DQ haplotypes were treated as single units for association and clustering. The genetic ancestry cluster associated with self-reported Caucasian donors included around 76% of the roughly 380 genotyped donors. Among around 400 genotyped donors of the cohort, an average of approximately 240,000 unique TCR beta nucleotide sequences was sequenced per donor, of which about 19% were non-productive. High-throughput TCR immunosequencing, statistical association of individual TCRs with disease status, and machine learning were combined to predict cytomegalovirus infection status. Typing coverage varied by locus: 629-630 donors for A, B, C, DRB1 and DQB1; some 520 for DQA1; over 600 for DPA1; roughly 450 for DPB1. Rather than drawing on any new phenotypic data, the later analysis identified candidate immune exposures from TCR beta sequences and the way those sequences occurred across donors. Donor age, sex, ethnicity and CMV serostatus were compiled together with the repertoire data. Both class I and class II loci were covered by HLA typing, at four-digit resolution. Every discovery cohort repertoire had been produced on one sequencing platform. An earlier analysis of nearly 600 of the donors applied high-throughput TCR beta sequencing to assess whether each TCR beta V gene segment acted as functional or pseudogenic. The aim of the study was to test whether cataloging public T cell receptors could identify signatures of past pathogen exposure.

The protocol used for the library was the immunoSEQ multiplex PCR assay. The multiplex PCR relied on a mix of 60 forward primers for TCR Vbeta segments and 13 reverse primers for TCR Jbeta segments. The CDR3 region of rearranged TCR beta genes was amplified from genomic DNA by a multiplex PCR assay. On the Illumina HiSeq System, the amplified TCR beta libraries were sequenced as 87-base-pair reads. The original methods were these. In a later analysis, roughly 80 million unique TCR beta chains were counted across the 650 to 700 repertoires, and roughly 9.9 million of these chains were shared by at least two donors. A nearest-neighbor algorithm error-corrected the raw reads and collapsed the reads into unique sequences, merging closely related sequences to remove PCR and sequencing errors. To assign V, D and J gene segments, CDR3 sequences were aligned to IMGT reference sequences. Each retained sequence needed at least a six-nucleotide match to both a V gene segment and a J gene segment. A rearrangement counted as productive if the CDR3 had no stop codons and remained in frame with V and J, and every other rearrangement counted as non-productive. Following IMGT convention, CDR3 was defined as the stretch from the second conserved V-encoded cysteine to the conserved J-encoded phenylalanine. The earlier analysis of roughly 590 of the donors excluded sequences that lacked an unambiguous match to a single V gene segment. In an earlier analysis of approximately 610 of the donors, V segments were called functional above 56.7% productive rearrangements and were called segregating when the between-donor standard deviation exceeded 5%. To diagnose cytomegalovirus status from the catalog of TCR beta chain sequences, a statistical classification framework was built. V and J gene assignment, in a later analysis, came from comparing TCR nucleotide sequences with IMGT/GENE-DB human TR gene sequences. A later analysis assigned CDR3 sequences and most-parsimonious VDJ recombination scenarios with the TCRdist pipeline. In a later analysis, each TCR beta chain was defined by its CDR3 amino acid sequence together with its V-gene family, and reads without a unique V-gene family were excluded. A later analysis removed 500 to 650 highly shared, low-generation-probability nucleotide sequences to deal with suspected cross-contamination and a sequencing artifact. In a later analysis, a clonal expansion index for each public chain was calculated from normalized within-repertoire ranks of inferred template counts. Generation probabilities in a later analysis came from a VDJ recombination model fitted to out-of-frame rearrangements, and those results were checked against IGoR. In a later analysis, TCR-TCR, TCR-HLA and TCR-CMV co-occurrence was scored with hypergeometric tests, and a repertoire-size bias correction was applied to TCR pairs. A later analysis estimated false discovery rates by permuting HLA or CMV assignments 20 times. In a later analysis, co-occurring TCRs were grouped with DBSCAN, and TCRdist sequence similarity was added when clustering was performed within HLA-allele-positive subsets. For co-occurrence clustering, repertoires with fewer than 30,000 or more than 120,000 public chains were excluded, along with roughly 5 repertoires with anomalous nucleotide sharing. TCRdb limited this immuneACCESS table to in-frame rearrangements with V and J called. A share of clones is missing; checked studies link under half to unresolved V genes, and the rest is unexplained. V and J calls and clone size are copied from that table; D and trimming were computed from the DNA. The sample includes 150,000 to 200,000 clones, with around three quarters observed a single time. In total, the top ten clones hold around 1.5% of the sample.

The germline V gene supplies CDR1 MDHEN and CDR2 SYDVKM. A distance of 18 bases separates the germline ends of V and J, which lose 1 base and 5 bases respectively. From the cysteine up to the phenylalanine, the CDR3 has a length of 18 residues. Of the read, only the CDR3 DNA is kept; its 54 bases are in frame from base 1. Study-wide findings and limitations: A further reported finding was that TCR beta sequences accurately predicted the HLA-A and HLA-B alleles for most subjects in the first cohort. An earlier analysis of approximately 500 of the donors showed that most TCR beta V segments appeared in productive rearrangements either about 87% or about 30% of the time, which broadly matched IMGT annotations. According to a later analysis, TCR association rates differed among HLA loci, with DRB1 alleles showing the most associated TCRs and HLA-C alleles showing the fewest. In a later analysis, most CMV-associated TCR beta chains were found to appear HLA-restricted, with HLA associations seemingly driven largely by CMV exposure. Because counts were too low, about 15 rarely observed V segments, including chromosome 9 orphons, were left out of the earlier analysis of several hundred of the donors. Because the 87-base-pair reads could not distinguish some IMGT-functional V segments, including TRBV6-2 and TRBV6-3, those segments were excluded. In this cohort, only TCR beta chains were sequenced, and detectable features were limited by the absence of alpha or paired-chain data. A later analysis reported that several top co-occurrence clusters appeared linked to parvovirus B19, influenza, CMV and Epstein-Barr virus. In a later analysis, HLA-associated TCR beta chains were found to be more clonally expanded and to have lower generation probabilities than equally common non-associated chains. In a later genetic analysis, a missense DCLRE1C variant was associated with V-gene and J-gene trimming of TCR beta chains, and the association was replicated in an independent cohort. The authors suggested that the approach could potentially be extended to other disease states and immunological phenotypes. When HLA alleles, especially DR and DQ, strongly co-occurred, attributing TCR associations to individual alleles was difficult. Most TCR sequences were seen in very few donors, while some public TCRs were found in many individuals. The classifier was reported to diagnose cytomegalovirus status with high specificity and sensitivity in both the original and validation cohorts. CMV serostatus was the only immune exposure information available for the cohort. In the study, roughly 160 TCR beta chains were listed as associated with cytomegalovirus. Presence/absence analyses assumed roughly uniform sequencing depth across donors, an assumption that may not hold. In a later analysis, 16,951 TCR beta sequences were associated with specific HLA alleles at a false discovery rate of 0.05. In a later genetic analysis, fewer N-insertions in productive TCRs were reported among donors in an Asian-associated ancestry cluster than the 666-donor mean. In vitro tests confirmed that a few of the cytomegalovirus-associated TCR beta chains recognize cytomegalovirus antigens. Correlated functional status among segregating V segments might reflect linkage disequilibrium, but an unknown experimental factor could not be ruled out. A cluster of highly shared sequence variants was judged likely to represent a technical artifact of the sequencing pipeline. HLA typing was unavailable for some donors at each locus, so association tests used only the typed subset.

The cohort was made up of under 800 healthy bone marrow donors. At the time of sampling, every cohort member was nominally healthy, though immune exposures that went unrecorded were likely present. The donor was CMV seronegative and was included in the group of 352 seronegative cohort members. A peripheral blood sample was collected from each donor, and TCR beta sequencing was performed on peripheral blood mononuclear cells. The Qiagen DNeasy Blood Extraction Kit was used to extract genomic DNA from the blood cell samples. Comments on this clone: No cognate antigen has been identified for it. No base quality values were provided; no much bigger clone lies one nucleotide off.

The sequenced sample consisted of PBMCs. The source of this sequence is a man aged 35 to 55 in good health and CMV-seronegative. The chain joins TRBV28 to TRBJ2-6; the best D guess is TRBD1, with 5 bases matching. The CDR3: CASSLLETAGRWANVLTF. The DNA is TGTGCCAGCAGTTTATTGGAGACAGCTGGCCGCTGGGCCAACGTCCTGACTTTC. With the rest looked up from the reference TRBV28 and TRBJ2-6 genes rather than sequenced, the full variable domain is DVKVTQSSRYLVKRTGEKVFLECVQDMDHENMFWYRQDPGLGLRLIYFSYDVKMKEKGDIPEGYSVSREKKERFSLILESASTNQTSMYLCASSLLETAGRWANVLTFGAGSRLTVL.